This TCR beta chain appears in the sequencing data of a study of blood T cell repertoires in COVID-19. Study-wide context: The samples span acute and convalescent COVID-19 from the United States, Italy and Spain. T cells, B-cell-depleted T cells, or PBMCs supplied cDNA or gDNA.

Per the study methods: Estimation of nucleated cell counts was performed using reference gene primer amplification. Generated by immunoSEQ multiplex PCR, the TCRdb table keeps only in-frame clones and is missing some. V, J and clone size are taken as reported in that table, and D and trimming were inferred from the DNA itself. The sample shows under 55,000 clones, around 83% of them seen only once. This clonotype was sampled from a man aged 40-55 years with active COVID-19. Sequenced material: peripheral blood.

DNA of the CDR3: TGTGCCAGCAGCGTAGTGGGGGGAAGTGGAAACACCATATATTTT. Protein: CASSVVGGSGNTIYF. This sequence joins TRBV9 and TRBJ1-3, with a tentative D call TRBD1 (5 bases). The CDR3 consists of 15 residues. Trimming removed 0 bases at V and 3 bases at J, with 10 bases between. Germline lookup yields CDR1 SGDLS and CDR2 YYNGEE. Variable domain in full (rest from reference TRBV9 and TRBJ1-3): DSGVTQTPKHLITATGQRVTLRCSPRSGDLSVYWYQQSLDQGLQFLIQYYNGEERAKGNILERFSAQQFPDLHSELNLSSLELGDSALYFCASSVVGGSGNTIYFGEGSWLTVV.